The next 8 T cell receptor beta chains were all read from a single sample in a study of T cells in women clearing cervical HPV infection. Assay: immunoSEQ multiplex PCR; the TCRdb copy retains only in-frame clones and omits some. The sample shows under 20,000 clones, and about 15% sits with its ten largest clones. Material: blood buffy coat. All receptors come from a woman between 18 and 70 years old with a cervical HPV16 infection that either progressed to CIN3+ or cleared (not recorded which).

As for this clone: The missing CDR3 end, 3 residues past where the read stops, is filled in from the germline J gene. The chain couples TRBV30 to TRBJ2-3; TRBD1 or TRBD2 may be the D gene (6 bases each). This CDR3 region has 13 residues. Per germline, CDR1 GTSNPN and CDR2 SVGIG (reference sequence). V lost 1 base and J 8 bases, leaving 13 bases between the germline ends. The DNA read from the CDR3 is TGTGCCTGGAGTGCAAACAGGGAGGCTACG. Translating gives CAWSANREAT. The entire CDR3 protein is CAWSANREATQYF. The full variable domain, rest sourced from reference TRBV30 and TRBJ2-3, is SQTIHQWPATLVQPVGSPLSLECTVEGTSNPNLYWYRQAAGRGLQLLFYSVGIGQISSEVPQNLSASRPQDRQFILSSKKLLLSDSGFYLCAWSANREATQYFGPGTRLTVL.

The CDR3 spells CASSPSLGGAPGYGQYF. The part of the CDR3 DNA that was read is TGCGCCAGCAGTCCCAGCCTGGGCGGGGCCCCAGGCTATGGT. The chain links TRBV23-1 to TRBJ2-4; tentatively, D is TRBD2 (6 bases). With the read ending 3 residues before the CDR3 end, the germline J gene is used to fill in that end. TRBV23-1 is an ORF, and what it does is uncertain. The CDR3 length is 17 residues.

Comments on this clone: Read data end 3 residues before the CDR3 end; the end is taken from the germline J gene. The chain joins TRBV5-4 to TRBJ2-5; either TRBD1 or TRBD2 may supply D (6 bases each). The CDR3 spans 16 residues. Germline V gives CDR1 SGHNT, CDR2 YYREEE (reference sequence). Trimming took 2 bases from V and 7 from J, leaving 21 bases between them. CDR3 protein: CASSLKGGHSEGTQYF. The CDR3 DNA, read in part, is TGTGCCAGCAGCTTAAAAGGGGGACATTCGGAGGGGACC.

With regard to this clone: Read sequence stops 3 residues before the CDR3 end, and the germline J gene provides the missing end. This rearrangement joins TRBV20-1 to TRBJ2-3; possibly TRBD2 for D (7 bases). Germline V lookup: CDR1 DFQATT, CDR2 SNEGSKA (reference sequence). V was trimmed by 1 base and J by 2 bases, leaving 10 bases between them. CDR3 length: 14 residues. The CDR3 reads CSARAGGYTDTQYF. CDR3 DNA, as far as it was read: TGCAGTGCTAGAGCGGGGGGCTACACAGATACG.

Concerning this clone: The missing CDR3 end, 3 residues past where the read stops, is filled in from the germline J gene. The chain has TRBV12-3 or TRBV12-4 and TRBJ2-3; TRBD2 matches at 13 bases. The CDR3 consists of 18 residues. V lost 6 bases, J lost 2 bases, and 11 bases stayed unmatched. Here the CDR3 reads CASRIIPGLAGYTDTQYF. The sequenced part of the CDR3 DNA is TGTGCCAGCAGAATAATTCCGGGACTAGCGGGGTACACAGATACG.

With regard to this clone: Read data end 3 residues before the CDR3 end; the end is taken from the germline J gene. The chain couples TRBV12-3 or TRBV12-4 to TRBJ2-3, with 9 bases aligning to TRBD2. With 5 bases clipped from V and 1 base from J, the junction kept 7 bases outside the gene matches. This CDR3 is 16 amino acids long. The DNA read from the CDR3 is TGTGCCAGCAGTCCCGACCCTAGCGGGGGCACAGATACG. This translates into CASSPDPSGGTDT. The whole CDR3 sequence is CASSPDPSGGTDTQYF.

A word on this clone: With the read ending 3 residues before the CDR3 end, the germline J gene is used to fill in that end. This chain links TRBV20-1 with TRBJ2-7; D not certain. Germline-derived CDR1 and CDR2 are DFQATT and SNEGSKA (reference sequence). This CDR3 is 14 amino acids long. V was pared by 1 base and J by 0 bases, with 10 bases between. The DNA read from the CDR3 is TGCAGTGCTAGAGGACACTTGAGCTCCTACGAG. It yields the protein CSARGHLSSYE. The entire CDR3 protein reads CSARGHLSSYEQYF.

With regard to this clone: The sequence runs out 3 residues before the end of the CDR3; the remainder is reconstructed from the germline J gene. The V and J genes are TRBV6-2 or TRBV6-3 and TRBJ2-3; weak D call: TRBD1 (5 bases). The length of the CDR3 is 15 residues. The germline CDR1 and CDR2 sequences are MNHEY and SVGEGT. Trimming took off 5 bases at V and 3 bases at J, with 15 bases between the two ends. The CDR3 is CASSTQVRATDTQYF. The CDR3 bases that were read are TGTGCCAGCAGTACGCAAGTCAGGGCTACAGATACG.